These 19 T cell receptor beta chains share one sample of origin, sequenced in a study of T cell responses to AZD1222 COVID-19 vaccine. Generated by immunoSEQ multiplex PCR, the TCRdb table keeps only in-frame clones and is missing some. This table holds 100,000 or so clones, about 87% found once. This specimen consisted of peripheral blood, obtained on day 0 of AZD1222 vaccination. These receptors were collected from an adult in good health.

The V call is TRBV27, the J call TRBJ1-1; TRBD1 might be the D (5 bases). V was clipped by 4 bases and J by 7 bases, with 13 bases between them. Germline CDR1 reads MNHEY; CDR2 reads SMNVEV (reference sequence). The CDR3 covers 13 residues. The CDR3 reads CASSSVPTGEAFF. The CDR3 bases are TGTGCCAGCAGTTCCGTCCCCACAGGTGAAGCTTTCTTT.

The gene calls are TRBV19 and TRBJ2-2; D unresolved. Trimming pared 3 bases from V and 4 bases from J, leaving 3 bases between. This CDR3 region has 12 residues. Per germline, CDR1 LNHDA and CDR2 SQIVND (reference sequence). The CDR3 here is CASSMATGELFF. The CDR3 bases are TGTGCCAGTAGTATGGCCACCGGGGAGCTGTTTTTT.

Only a few counts were recorded for this clone. The V gene is TRBV7-8, the J gene TRBJ1-1, with a possible D match to TRBD1 (6 bases). The CDR3 is 18 amino acids. The ends were cut back, 3 bases at V and 1 base at J, with 21 bases in the middle. From germline, CDR1 is SGHVS and CDR2 FQNEAQ. The CDR3 region is CASSFSPRRDIGNTEAFF. The DNA for the CDR3 is TGTGCCAGCAGCTTTTCCCCTCGACGGGACATTGGGAACACTGAAGCTTTCTTT.

In its sample, this clone was seen a few times. The gene calls are TRBV4-2 and TRBJ1-2; perhaps TRBD1 as D (6 bases). The CDR3 has 20 residues. Germline assignment: CDR1 LGHNA and CDR2 YNFKEQ. V was pared by 1 base and J by 1 base, with 25 bases between. The CDR3 nucleotides read TGTGCCAGCAGCCAAGCTATACCCCCGGACAGTTCCCAATTTAACTATGGCTACACCTTC. Amino acids: CASSQAIPPDSSQFNYGYTF.

This chain links TRBV12-5 with TRBJ2-3; possible D gene TRBD2, 5 bases. CDR1 is LGHNT and CDR2 is FRNRAP in the germline V gene. The CDR3 consists of 15 residues. V shed 4 bases and J shed 1 base, with 12 bases lying between them. The CDR3 reads CASGSTAGGTDTQYF. DNA for the CDR3: TGTGCTAGTGGTTCAACTGCCGGGGGCACAGATACGCAGTATTTT.

The chain recombines TRBV4-2 with TRBJ2-3; no clear D. The V gene's germline CDR1 is LGHNA and CDR2 YNFKEQ. Trimming shortened V by 4 bases and J by 3 bases, and 5 bases separated the two germline ends. This CDR3 region has 12 residues. Here the CDR3 DNA reads TGTGCCAGCAGCCCCTATACAGATACGCAGTATTTT. Translation gives CASSPYTDTQYF.

The chain uses TRBV6-2 or TRBV6-3 and TRBJ2-2; D is unclear. Germline CDR1 is MNHEY and CDR2 is SVGEGT. The CDR3 totals 13 residues. V lost 0 bases and J 7 bases, leaving 6 bases between the germline ends. CDR3: CASSYSYVGELFF. CDR3 DNA sequence: TGTGCCAGCAGTTACTCATATGTCGGGGAGCTGTTTTTT.

This sequence joins TRBV3-1 (or the pseudogene TRBV3-2) and TRBJ2-2, with no clear D. CDR3 size: 12 residues. V was pared by 1 base and J by 7 bases, with 4 bases between. Germline CDR1 reads LGHDT; CDR2 reads YNNKEL (reference sequence). The CDR3 protein is CASSQVNGELFF. The CDR3 region has the DNA TGTGCCAGCAGCCAAGTGAACGGGGAGCTGTTTTTT.

The J gene is TRBJ2-3, the V gene TRBV6-2 or TRBV6-3, with D perhaps matching TRBD2 (6 bases). CDR3 length: 15 amino acids. Germline CDR1 MNHEY, CDR2 SVGEGT. Trimming cost V 2 bases and J 0 bases, with 9 bases left between them. The CDR3 reads CASSYVAVSTDTQYF. The CDR3 nucleotides read TGTGCCAGCAGTTACGTAGCGGTTAGCACAGATACGCAGTATTTT.

The V call is TRBV18, the J call TRBJ2-7, with a possible D match to TRBD1 (5 bases). CDR3 length: 15 amino acids. The germline V gene has CDR1 KGHSH and CDR2 LQKENI. The V end lost 3 bases, the J end lost 3 bases, and 15 bases lay between the germline ends. The DNA of the CDR3 is TGTGCCAGCTCACCGAGTCATGACAGCTTCTACGAGCAGTACTTC. This gives the protein CASSPSHDSFYEQYF.

About this clone: Other DNA sequences in this sample translate to the same CDR3. For the CDR3, the DNA is TGCGCCAGCAGCTTAAACACCGGGGAGCTGTTTTTT. Protein sequence: CASSLNTGELFF. The chain employs TRBV5-1 and TRBJ2-2, with D unresolved. Germline V gene sequence: CDR1 SGHRS, CDR2 YFSETQ. The CDR3 runs to 12 residues. V lost 2 bases and J lost 2, with 1 base in between.

The chain carries TRBV27 and TRBJ1-1; possible D gene TRBD1, 6 bases. The CDR3 length is 13 residues. Between the trimmed V and J ends, which lost 6 bases and 5 bases, there was a span of 13 bases. Germline lookup yields CDR1 MNHEY and CDR2 SMNVEV (reference sequence). The CDR3 DNA reads as TGTGCCAGCAGGAGGCAGGGGAGTACTGAAGCTTTCTTT. It encodes CASRRQGSTEAFF.

The chain is built from TRBV5-1 and TRBJ1-2, with TRBD1 matching 8 bases. J lost 13 bases, V lost 4 bases, and 15 bases had no gene match. This CDR3 is built from 14 residues. Germline V lookup: CDR1 SGHRS, CDR2 YFSETQ. The CDR3 loop reads CASSGDSGGAQSTF. The CDR3 DNA sequence: TGCGCCAGCAGCGGCGATTCAGGGGGCGCTCAGTCCACCTTC.

The rearrangement links TRBV6-5 to TRBJ2-3, with a possible D match to TRBD1 (6 bases). Trimming left V 6 bases short and J 5 bases short, with 12 bases between. CDR3 size: 13 residues. Germline V CDR1 and CDR2: MNHEY, SVGAGI. The CDR3 region is CASRGAWEDTQYF. Here the CDR3 DNA reads TGTGCCAGCAGGGGGGCTTGGGAAGATACGCAGTATTTT.

The V and J genes are TRBV3-1 (or the pseudogene TRBV3-2) and TRBJ2-3; TRBD2 matches at 7 bases. Unmatched junction bases numbered 6, after V lost 3 bases and J lost 0 bases. This CDR3 is built from 16 residues. The germline gives CDR1 LGHDT, CDR2 YNNKEL (reference sequence). CDR3 DNA: TGTGCCAGCAGCCAGGAGAGCGGGATAAGCACAGATACGCAGTATTTT. Amino acid sequence: CASSQESGISTDTQYF.

In DNA form, the CDR3 reads TGTGCCAGCTCACCACCCGCGTCTCTCGACAGGGGGTTTCGTAACTATGGCTACACCTTC. The encoded protein is CASSPPASLDRGFRNYGYTF. The rearrangement links TRBV18 to TRBJ1-2, with 9 bases that match TRBD1. CDR3 length: 20 residues. Germline assignment: CDR1 KGHSH and CDR2 LQKENI. V lost 0 bases, J lost 1 base, and 15 bases stayed unmatched.

The V and J genes are TRBV28 and TRBJ1-1; TRBD1 matches at 7 bases. There are 12 residues in the CDR3. CDR1 is MDHEN and CDR2 is SYDVKM in the germline V gene. V was clipped by 4 bases and J by 6 bases; unmatched bases: 2. The CDR3 region has the DNA TGTGCCAGCAGTTACAGGGGCCCTGAAGCTTTCTTT. Its protein product is CASSYRGPEAFF.

CDR3 coding DNA: TGTGCCAGCAGCTTGGGACAGTTGGGGAACACTGAAGCTTTCTTT. The encoded protein is CASSLGQLGNTEAFF. This rearrangement joins TRBV5-5 to TRBJ1-1; possibly TRBD1 for D (5 bases). The CDR3 sequence is 15 residues long. CDR1 and CDR2 (germline): SGHKS, YYEKEE (reference sequence). Trimming shortened V by 0 bases and J by 1 base, and 10 bases separated the two germline ends.

The rearrangement uses TRBV3-1 (or the pseudogene TRBV3-2) and TRBJ2-1, with 7 positions matching TRBD2. The CDR3 spans 13 residues. With V trimmed by 1 base and J by 15 bases, 9 bases remained unmatched. The germline gives CDR1 LGHDT, CDR2 YNNKEL (reference sequence). CDR3 nucleotides: TGTGCCAGCAGCCAAGCACGCGGCGGGGGTGTGTTCTTC. It specifies CASSQARGGGVFF.